In this sample, the clone carrying this TCR beta chain turned up a few times. Antigen unknown. At the time of active disease, bone marrow was collected from every patient. From 300 to 400 ng of RNA, a library with molecular barcoded alpha/delta and beta/gamma adaptors was made. TCRdb analysed the reads with MiXCR anew, one entry per CDR3 protein. The table lists about 38,000 distinct CDR3 sequences, 12% to 15% of them singletons. The data were obtained in a study of read filtering for tumor transcriptome and immune sequencing. At the level of the study: After DNase treatment, RNA was made into whole-transcriptome libraries. RNA-seq yielded only roughly 80 to 1,400 TCR reads, IR-seq about 4.05 to 11 million.

The CDR3 covers 12 residues. J gave up 8 bases and V 7 bases, and 4 bases lay outside the gene matches. Study results and caveats: This fraction held mixed bone marrow immune cells after CD138-negative sorting.

This TCR was sampled from a donor at least 40 years old with multiple myeloma. This chain links TRBV12-3 or TRBV12-4 with TRBJ2-1; 8 bases match TRBD1. Sequencing was done on a sample of a population of CD138-negative cells sorted from bone marrow. CDR3 bases: TGTGCCAGCACCGCGGACAGGGATGAGCAGTTCTTC. It yields the protein CASTADRDEQFF.